Sequencing of this T cell receptor (beta chain) was carried out in a study of identical twins. Concerning this clonotype itself: Its specificity is unknown.

Study outcomes and limitations: Models underestimated how often monozygotic twins shared out-of-frame TCR alpha. The more abundant beta clonotypes in cord blood had fewer insertions, and memory repertoires did not show this. Low generation probability was overrepresented in out-of-frame alpha sequences shared by twins.

TCRdb ran MiXCR on the 5' RACE reads and lists one entry per CDR3 protein. Of approximately 490,000 distinct CDR3 sequences in the sample, around 20% were seen once. This sample also belongs to another study, concerning yellow fever vaccine responses in identical twins.

Source material: CD4+ T cells sorted from blood. This sequence originates from a woman between 18 and 30 years old in good health.

CDR3 sequence reads: CSARGDVETQYF. In nucleotides, the CDR3 is TGCAGTGCTAGAGGGGATGTGGAGACCCAGTACTTC. This chain uses TRBV20-1 with TRBJ2-5; D ambiguous. V was cut by 1 base and J by 5 bases, with 8 bases left in between. The CDR3 consists of 12 residues. Germline CDR1 reads DFQATT; CDR2 reads SNEGSKA (reference sequence).